This T cell receptor (beta chain) was sequenced during a study of response to subunit inactivated influenza vaccine. There are a few counts of this clonotype. Its target is unknown. Study-level results: Only a handful of new T cells, the authors suggested, are recruited with each seasonal influenza vaccination.

V was cut by 2 bases and J by 1 base, with 6 bases left in between. The CDR3 runs 13 residues. Germline values: CDR1 ENHRY, CDR2 SYGVKD. Using its own MiXCR run on the RT-PCR reads, TCRdb lists one record per CDR3 protein. The table has about 780,000 distinct CDR3 sequences, about 18% seen once. The chain employs TRBV10-3 and TRBJ2-7; no firm D call. Source: PBMCs from blood, taken roughly 5 days after vaccination. This receptor was obtained from a man aged 50-59 years who received an inactivated influenza vaccine. In DNA form, the CDR3 reads TGTGCCATCAGTGAGGAAGGGTCCTACGAGCAGTACTTC. Protein: CAISEEGSYEQYF.